What follows are 17 T cell receptor beta chains derived from one specimen sequenced in a study of blood T cells in healthy people across ages. Combining a sample-barcoded 5' primer with a J-beta primer mix, a second PCR ran for about 7 to 11 cycles. TCRdb processed the 5' RACE reads anew with MiXCR; each CDR3 protein has one entry. The table lists hundreds of thousands of distinct CDR3 sequences, about 21% of them singletons. Sequenced material: blood. Every receptor here comes from a man between 65 and 79 years old in good health.

There are a few counts of this clonotype. The genes are TRBV5-6 and TRBJ2-1, with 10 bases that match TRBD2. From germline, CDR1 is SGHDT and CDR2 YYEEEE. The CDR3 covers 18 residues. Losses at the gene ends were 1 base for V and 0 bases for J; bases not matched to a gene: 7. CDR3 region: CASSLYTSGASSYNEQFF. DNA of the CDR3: TGTGCCAGCAGCTTGTATACTAGCGGGGCTAGCTCCTACAATGAGCAGTTCTTC.

This clonotype has just a few counts. The V gene is TRBV7-9, the J gene TRBJ1-2; tentatively, D is TRBD1 (6 bases). The CDR3 consists of 13 residues. Germline-derived CDR1 and CDR2 are SEHNR and FQNEAQ (reference sequence). The V gene lost 6 bases and the J gene lost 5 bases, with 13 bases spanning the gap. DNA of the CDR3: TGTGCCAGCAGGAGACAGGAATATTATGGCTACACCTTC. This translates into CASRRQEYYGYTF.

This clonotype was detected only a few times. The J gene is TRBJ2-1, the V gene TRBV18; 11 nucleotides match TRBD2. Trimming removed 2 bases from V and 4 bases from J; junction bases left unmatched: 4. CDR1 KGHSH and CDR2 LQKENI come from the germline V gene. The CDR3 length is 16 residues. This CDR3 reads CASSPSGLAGYNEQFF. In DNA form, the CDR3 reads TGTGCCAGCTCACCATCTGGACTAGCGGGTTACAATGAGCAGTTCTTC.

On this clonotype: A clone one base away is much larger, so this may be a read error. V usage is TRBV5-1 and J usage is TRBJ2-1; 9 bases are shared with TRBD1. Germline lookup yields CDR1 SGHRS and CDR2 YFSETQ. V lost 4 bases to trimming and J lost 6 bases; unmatched junction nucleotides: 5. This CDR3 comprises 14 residues. The CDR3 loop reads CASSGGTGSNEQFF. Written as DNA, the CDR3 is TGCGCCAGCAGCGGGGGGACAGGGAGCAATGAGCAGTTCTTC.

This clonotype was seen more than once but under ten times. At one of its ends the junction is not consistent with the germline gene, which may arise from a read error. The chain links TRBV9 to TRBJ1-4; D might be TRBD1 (6 bases). Germline CDR1 SGDLS, CDR2 YYNGEE. CDR3 size: 17 residues. CDR3 loop: CASSVGRGRATNEKLFF. CDR3 coding DNA: TGTGCCAGCAGTGTAGGGCGGGGGCGTGCAACTAATGAAAAACTGTTTTTT. Using reference TRBV9 and TRBJ1-4 for the parts outside the CDR3, the full variable domain is DSGVTQTPKHLITATGQRVTLRCSPRSGDLSVYWYQQSLDQGLQFLIQYYNGEERAKGNILERFSAQQFPDLHSELNLSSLELGDSALYFCASSVGRGRATNEKLFFGSGTQLSVL.

This clonotype was seen a few times. The rearrangement uses TRBV20-1 and TRBJ1-5; D is possibly TRBD1 (5 bases). CDR1 DFQATT and CDR2 SNEGSKA come from the germline V gene (reference sequence). The V end lost 0 bases, the J end lost 3 bases, and 12 bases lay between the germline ends. This CDR3 is built from 15 residues. The CDR3 DNA follows: TGCAGTGCTAGAGAATCCGGGGGGTACAATCAGCCCCAGCATTTT. This encodes CSARESGGYNQPQHF.

V and J are TRBV7-2 and TRBJ2-7, with 9 bases fitting TRBD2. This CDR3 spans 16 amino acids. V shed 3 bases and J 4 bases; nucleotides not matched to a gene: 10. Germline V gene lookup returns CDR1 SGHTA and CDR2 FQGNSA. The CDR3 loop reads CASSFGVAGEIYEQYF. DNA for the CDR3: TGTGCCAGCAGCTTCGGGGTAGCGGGAGAAATTTACGAGCAGTACTTC.

The CDR3 here is CASSFIRGDHYGYTF. The CDR3 DNA is TGTGCCAGCAGCTTTATTCGAGGGGACCACTATGGCTACACCTTC. This chain joins TRBV7-9 and TRBJ1-2, with D maybe TRBD1 (5 bases). This CDR3 spans 15 amino acids. V lost 3 bases and J lost 3, with 14 bases in between. The germline V gene has CDR1 SEHNR and CDR2 FQNEAQ (reference sequence).

The chain recombines TRBV7-2 with TRBJ2-5; D remains ambiguous. The CDR3 runs 16 residues. Germline V lookup: CDR1 SGHTA, CDR2 FQGNSA. V dropped 0 bases and J dropped 5 bases, with 16 bases sitting between them. This CDR3 is CASSLAESLSQETQYF. CDR3 in DNA: TGTGCCAGCAGCTTAGCTGAATCTTTGAGCCAGGAGACCCAGTACTTC.

This clonotype was recorded a few times. The chain recombines TRBV20-1 with TRBJ1-2; D may be TRBD1 (5 bases). The CDR3 spans 15 residues. The germline V and J ends were trimmed by 0 bases and 7 bases, with 18 bases remaining between them. Germline CDR1 reads DFQATT; CDR2 reads SNEGSKA (reference sequence). CDR3 amino acids: CSARDRDRRPGGYTF. CDR3 in DNA: TGCAGTGCTAGAGATCGGGACCGCCGCCCGGGTGGCTACACCTTC.

The table lists this clonotype with a few counts. DNA of the CDR3: TGTGCCAGCAGCTTGGGGACAGGGATGAAGACCCAGTACTTC. This gives the protein CASSLGTGMKTQYF. This sequence joins TRBV5-6 and TRBJ2-1; 8 bases map to TRBD1. The J call may be incorrect, as the DNA end agrees better with TRBJ2-5. The V gene's germline CDR1 is SGHDT and CDR2 YYEEEE. CDR3 length equals 14 residues.

The V call is TRBV28, the J call TRBJ2-5, with 9 bases lining up with TRBD2. The end of the DNA fits TRBJ2-7 better, so the J call may be wrong. The CDR3 length is 16 residues. Germline V gene data show CDR1 as MDHEN and CDR2 as SYDVKM. CDR3 residues: CASSFRLAESSYEQYF. The CDR3 nucleotides are TGTGCCAGCAGCTTCAGACTAGCGGAGAGCTCCTACGAGCAGTACTTC.

This clonotype appeared a few times. The CDR3 does not end in the conserved phenylalanine or tryptophan, so this is likely a read error. The rearrangement joins TRBV7-2 to TRBJ1-4; TRBD1 matches 9 bases. Germline V gene data show CDR1 as SGHTA and CDR2 as FQGNSA. The CDR3 spans 14 residues. The junction had 7 bases not matched to a gene; V was cut back by 6 bases and J by 8 bases. CDR3 amino acids: CASSLGQGYEKLFS. The CDR3 DNA follows: TGTGCCAGCAGTCTCGGACAGGGGTACGAAAAACTGTTTTCT.

This clonotype was found a few times. V gene TRBV11-1 combines with J gene TRBJ1-1; 8 bases agree with TRBD1. Germline CDR1 reads SGHAT; CDR2 reads FQDESV (reference sequence). This CDR3 is built from 14 residues. J was trimmed by 6 bases and V by 2 bases; bases with no gene match: 5. The CDR3 loop reads CASSLNRGLPEAFF. The CDR3 DNA follows: TGTGCCAGCAGCTTAAACAGGGGGTTGCCTGAAGCTTTCTTT.

This clonotype was picked up a small number of times. The chain links TRBV12-3 or TRBV12-4 to TRBJ2-5; 8 nucleotides match TRBD1. Judging by the DNA end, TRBJ2-7 fits better; the J call may be wrong. The CDR3 runs 18 residues. The DNA of the CDR3 is TGTGCCAGCAGCCGACAGGGGAATAGTTTTGGGGGAAACTACGAGCAGTACTTC. Protein sequence: CASSRQGNSFGGNYEQYF.

This clonotype was detected a few times. The rearrangement uses TRBV7-3 and TRBJ2-5; TRBD1 is a possible D gene (5 bases). Matching the DNA end better, TRBJ2-7 makes the J call doubtful. Germline-derived CDR1 and CDR2 are SGHTA and FQGTGA. The CDR3 is made up of 15 amino acids. CDR3: CASSERAGYSYEQYF. The CDR3 nucleotides are TGTGCCAGCAGCGAAAGGGCAGGGTACTCCTACGAGCAGTACTTC.

This clonotype was found many times. The chain combines TRBV10-2 with TRBJ1-6, with D unresolved. Germline CDR1 WSHSY, CDR2 SAAADI. The CDR3 sequence is 14 residues long. V dropped 3 bases and J dropped 10 bases, with 13 bases sitting between them. The CDR3 protein is CASSEASDGSPLHF. CDR3 nucleotides: TGCGCCAGCAGTGAAGCCAGTGACGGATCACCCCTCCACTTT.